This T cell receptor beta chain was captured in a study of blood T cells in healthy people across ages. Germline CDR1 and CDR2: SGHAT and FQNNGV. The CDR3 runs 10 residues. In this sample, this clonotype turned up a few times. Its antigen is currently unknown. A sample-barcoded 5' primer and a J-beta primer mix were used in a second PCR of about 7 to 12 cycles. No fewer than 2.5 million CDR3-containing paired-end reads came from each sample. TCRdb redid the calling of the 5' RACE reads with MiXCR, one entry per CDR3 protein. This table holds approximately 800,000 distinct CDR3 sequences, under 30% found once. Study results and limitations: Among long-lived donors, naive CD4+ cells were more numerous and diversity higher than in aged donors.

These sequences were also reported in another study, on T cells of mothers and their children. This second report adds: Persistent microchimeric T cell clones were sought, and none were detected.

Sequencing was done on a sample of blood. The receptor comes from a boy aged 10-17 years in good health. V gene TRBV11-2 combines with J gene TRBJ2-5; TRBD2 matches 8 bases. CDR3 loop: CVAGRETQYF. The DNA for the CDR3 is TGTGTAGCGGGGCGGGAGACCCAGTACTTC.